This T cell receptor (beta chain) was sequenced during a study of cytomegalovirus exposure and HLA in healthy donors. General study points: Looking again later, the authors saw that most CMV-associated TCR beta chains seemed HLA-restricted.

Comment on this clone: Its matching antigen is unknown.

V lost 6 bases to trimming and J lost 4 bases, with 15 bases between them. Germline lookup yields CDR1 SEHNR and CDR2 FQNEAQ (reference sequence). The CDR3 spans 15 residues. PCR was performed using 60 Vbeta and 13 Jbeta primers. Generated by immunoSEQ multiplex PCR, the TCRdb table keeps only in-frame clones and is missing some. In the table there are about 100,000 clones, around 76% of which are singletons. The chain is built from TRBV7-9 and TRBJ2-2; a possible D gene is TRBD2 (6 bases). The sample taken for sequencing was PBMCs. This TCR derives from a woman in her forties or fifties in good health and CMV-seropositive. CDR3 sequence: CASSSGRRSTGELFF. CDR3 nucleotide sequence: TGTGCCAGCAGTTCAGGGAGGAGAAGCACCGGGGAGCTGTTTTTT.